Listed below are T cell receptor beta chains from one sample, sequenced in a study of beta chain features in type 1 diabetes. Method: immunoSEQ multiplex PCR; TCRdb's copy keeps in-frame clones and lacks some. The sample records more than 150,000 clones, about 10% being singletons. Sequencing input: central memory CD4+ T cells from blood. Source of these receptors: a woman in her 30s with type 1 diabetes. The conserved cysteine and the conserved F or W are not part of the CDR3 here.

j_call: TRBJ2-5; v_call: TRBV10-3; cdr3_aa: AISESSRGKGSVY
j_call: TRBJ1-5; v_call: TRBV6-6; cdr3_aa: ASSLETGLGQPQH
j_call: TRBJ2-7; v_call: TRBV7-2; cdr3_aa: ASSLTLTSGDSYEQY
j_call: TRBJ2-1; v_call: TRBV7-2; cdr3_aa: ASSSIAEEQF
j_call: TRBJ1-5; v_call: TRBV30; cdr3_aa: AWSVLSRGNQPQH
j_call: TRBJ2-5; v_call: TRBV5-4; cdr3_aa: ASTGRGGQGFETQY
j_call: TRBJ2-2; v_call: TRBV11-2; cdr3_aa: ASSFSGSFTGELF
j_call: TRBJ2-3; v_call: TRBV4-1; cdr3_aa: ASRPPGGTDTQY
j_call: TRBJ1-5; v_call: TRBV5-6; cdr3_aa: ASSLGQGEAQH
j_call: TRBJ1-5; v_call: TRBV25-1; cdr3_aa: ASSEGTGSAQPQH
j_call: TRBJ2-3; v_call: TRBV30; cdr3_aa: AWGTSGMDTQY
j_call: TRBJ2-7; v_call: TRBV5-1; cdr3_aa: ASSLDGDWRYEQY
j_call: TRBJ1-1; v_call: TRBV2; cdr3_aa: ASSDPGGTEAF
j_call: TRBJ2-3; v_call: TRBV19; cdr3_aa: ASSIGLETDTQY
j_call: TRBJ2-7; v_call: TRBV11-2; cdr3_aa: ASSLQGIGGEQY
j_call: TRBJ1-3; v_call: TRBV14; cdr3_aa: ASSHWTEYSGNTIY
j_call: TRBJ2-3; v_call: TRBV7-9; cdr3_aa: ASSFGRLASTDTQY
j_call: TRBJ2-1; v_call: TRBV4-2; cdr3_aa: ASSQDPSRLAKQF
j_call: TRBJ2-7; v_call: TRBV6-1; cdr3_aa: ASSQGISYEQY
j_call: TRBJ2-1; v_call: TRBV28; cdr3_aa: ATLIRGAYNEQF
j_call: TRBJ2-1; v_call: TRBV29-1; cdr3_aa: SGWTSGGYNEQF
j_call: TRBJ2-1; v_call: TRBV7-3; cdr3_aa: ASSFGRGPYNEQF
j_call: TRBJ2-2; v_call: TRBV7-3; cdr3_aa: ASSLGGGGELF
j_call: TRBJ2-5; v_call: TRBV18; cdr3_aa: ASSPGTGETQY
j_call: TRBJ2-7; v_call: TRBV6-5; cdr3_aa: ASSPGLAGGREQY
j_call: TRBJ1-1; v_call: TRBV6-6; cdr3_aa: ASSRTVGNTEAF
j_call: TRBJ1-2; v_call: TRBV9; cdr3_aa: ASSVEGQGALGGYT
j_call: TRBJ2-7; v_call: TRBV5-1; cdr3_aa: ASSLVTSGNFEQY
j_call: TRBJ2-7; v_call: TRBV7-2; cdr3_aa: ASSLLAGVGEQY
j_call: TRBJ1-2; v_call: TRBV2; cdr3_aa: ASSDQGQSGYT
j_call: TRBJ2-1; v_call: TRBV29-1; cdr3_aa: SVGSGGSYNEQF
j_call: TRBJ1-2; v_call: TRBV7-2; cdr3_aa: ASSLEGVGPYGYT